These 28 T cell receptor beta chains originate from one sample sequenced in a study of tumor-infiltrating lymphocytes in primary liver carcinoma. From 450 to 600 ng total RNA, TCR beta cDNA was generated with a primer in the constant region. Researchers made the TCR beta libraries by running three nested multiplex PCR rounds with slightly modified ARM-PCR. The first two PCR rounds, around 10 cycles each, used TRBV1-TRBV30 forward primers and a C-beta reverse primer. TCRdb recomputed calls from the multiplex PCR reads with MiXCR, one row per CDR3 protein. The data contain about 320,000 distinct CDR3 sequences, 50% to 75% of them singletons. RNA was extracted from whole blood without cell sorting, alongside germline DNA. The sequenced sample was peripheral blood. The receptors come from a woman aged 30 to 39 with primary liver carcinoma and hepatitis B virus infection.

Remarks on this clonotype: Being one base from a much bigger clone, this may be a read error. The V and J genes are TRBV6-6 and TRBJ2-5; D is unclear. The CDR3 sequence is 14 residues long. CDR1 and CDR2 from the germline V gene are MNHNY and SVGAGI (reference sequence). As DNA, the CDR3 is TGTGCCTGCAGTTATTCTACGTCGCAAGAGACCCAGTACTTC. This encodes CACSYSTSQETQYF.

In this sample, this clonotype turned up many times. In DNA, the CDR3 is TGCGCCAGCAGCGAAGGAGGGAGAGATACGCAGTATTTT. This translates into CASSEGGRDTQYF. J is TRBJ2-3 and V is TRBV4-1, with D perhaps matching TRBD2 (6 bases). V was pared by 5 bases and J by 5 bases, with 11 bases between. CDR1 is MGHRA and CDR2 is YSYEKL in the germline V gene. There are 13 residues in the CDR3.

Worth noting for this clonotype: The junction differs from germline at one of its ends, possibly a read error. This chain links TRBV11-2 with TRBJ2-2; 10 nucleotides line up with TRBD1. The CDR3 is made up of 16 amino acids. Per the germline V gene, CDR1 is SGHAT and CDR2 is FQNNGV. CDR3 DNA sequence: TGTGCCTGCAGCCCAAGACAGGGGGCGAACAACGGGGAGCTGTTTTTT. This translates into CACSPRQGANNGELFF.

Of note for this clonotype: A clone one base away is much larger, so this may be a read error. The V call is TRBV4-3, the J call TRBJ1-1, with D possibly TRBD1 on 5 matching bases. V was cut by 0 bases and J by 5 bases, with 7 bases left in between. The CDR3 runs to 13 residues. CDR1 is LGHNA and CDR2 is YSLEER in the germline V gene. The CDR3: CASSQERGTEAFF. In DNA form, the CDR3 reads TGCGCCAGCAGCCAAGAGCGGGGGACTGAAGCTTTCTTT.

The V gene is TRBV6-5, the J gene TRBJ2-1; 7 nucleotides align to TRBD1. This CDR3 has 14 amino acids. Germline V gene lookup returns CDR1 MNHEY and CDR2 SVGAGI. The junction had 10 bases not matched to a gene; V was cut back by 10 bases and J by 4 bases. This chain's CDR3 is CANRGLGQYNEQFF. CDR3 sequence (DNA): TGTGCCAACAGGGGCCTAGGGCAATACAATGAGCAGTTCTTC.

The chain recombines TRBV21-1 with TRBJ2-2. TRBV21-1 is a pseudogene segment. The CDR3 has 19 amino acids. Written as DNA, the CDR3 is TGTGCCAGCAGCAAATCCGAAGCAGCCACCATTGAGAACACCGGGGAGCTGTTTTTT. The encoded protein is CASSKSEAATIENTGELFF.

The V and J genes are TRBV6-1 and TRBJ1-1; no reliable D call. CDR3 length: 15 residues. CDR1 and CDR2 from the germline V gene are MNHNS and SASEGT. V was cut by 4 bases and J by 0 bases, with 12 bases left in between. For the CDR3, the DNA is TGTGCCAGCAGTGTCCGGGATGGGATGAACACTGAAGCTTTCTTT. Its protein is CASSVRDGMNTEAFF.

This clonotype was seen more than once but under ten times. The genes are TRBV4-1 and TRBJ2-3; 10 nucleotides align to TRBD2. CDR3 size: 20 residues. CDR1 MGHRA and CDR2 YSYEKL come from the germline V gene. Unmatched junction bases numbered 16, after V lost 4 bases and J lost 0 bases. The CDR3 bases are TGCGCCAGCAGCCGCCGGGCCGGGACTAGCGATAGCCCAAGCACAGATACGCAGTATTTT. Protein sequence: CASSRRAGTSDSPSTDTQYF.

In the case of this clonotype: A much larger clone sits a single nucleotide away, making a read error possible. The chain carries TRBV12-3 or TRBV12-4 and TRBJ2-3; a weak D match, TRBD2 (5 bases). The CDR3 is made up of 14 amino acids. V lost 5 bases to trimming and J lost 7 bases, with 16 bases between them. CDR3 region: CASSPPPSPYTQYF. CDR3 sequence (DNA): TGTGCCAGCAGTCCCCCCCCTAGCCCATATACGCAGTATTTT.

Turning to this clonotype: No conserved phenylalanine or tryptophan ends this CDR3, so it is likely a read error. The chain combines TRBV29-1 with TRBJ2-1; D perhaps matches TRBD2 (6 bases). The germline V gene encodes CDR1 SQVTM and CDR2 ANQGSEA. There are 15 residues in the CDR3. CDR3 protein: CSVALGGIEYIEQFL. CDR3 in DNA: TGCAGCGTGGCTTTAGGCGGGATCGAGTACATTGAGCAGTTCCTC.

In the case of this clonotype: One end of the junction is discordant with germline, which a read error may explain. V and J are TRBV11-2 and TRBJ1-6; D remains unclear. This CDR3 contains 15 residues. The germline gives CDR1 SGHAT, CDR2 FQNNGV. Written as DNA, the CDR3 is TGTGCCAGCAGTTTAGAGGATGCCCTCAATTCACCCCTCCACTTT. Translating gives CASSLEDALNSPLHF.

This clonotype showed up many times. The genes are TRBV11-3 and TRBJ2-1; D gene unclear. The CDR3 extends over 14 amino acids. Germline V gene sequence: CDR1 SGHNT, CDR2 YENEEA. V shed 0 bases and J shed 4 bases, with 7 bases lying between them. For the CDR3, the DNA is TGTGCCAGCAGCTTAGAGTTGGTTTACAATGAGCAGTTCTTC. Its protein is CASSLELVYNEQFF.

The CDR3, as DNA: TGTGCCAGCAGCCCCGCCGTGGTTAGCTACGAGCAGTACTTC. Amino acid sequence: CASSPAVVSYEQYF. The chain recombines TRBV11-2 with TRBJ2-7; D gene uncertain. The CDR3 has 14 amino acids. V lost 5 bases and J lost 3, with 14 bases in between. Germline V lookup: CDR1 SGHAT, CDR2 FQNNGV. The whole variable domain, filled in from reference TRBV11-2 and TRBJ2-7, reads EAGVAQSPRYKIIEKRQSVAFWCNPISGHATLYWYQQILGQGPKLLIQFQNNGVVDDSQLPKDRFSAERLKGVDSTLKIQPAKLEDSAVYLCASSPAVVSYEQYFGPGTRLTVT.

Note on this clonotype: The junction and the germline gene differ at one end; a read error may be behind it. The CDR3 DNA follows: TGTGTCAGCACAGAGGGCCGTGAGACCCGGTACTTC. It encodes CVSTEGRETRYF. This chain uses TRBV6-5 with TRBJ2-5, with D possibly being TRBD2 (5 bases). This CDR3 is built from 12 residues. Germline-derived CDR1 and CDR2 are MNHEY and SVGAGI.

The chain uses TRBV4-3 and TRBJ2-7; D remains ambiguous. Germline assignment: CDR1 LGHNA and CDR2 YSLEER. This CDR3 is 16 amino acids long. V lost 4 bases and J 9 bases, leaving 25 bases between the germline ends. The CDR3: CASSPVWATSHYGQYF. DNA of the CDR3: TGCGCCAGCAGCCCTGTATGGGCCACCTCTCACTATGGGCAGTACTTC.

This clonotype was detected many times. CDR3 protein: CASRKSGTMSYEQYF. Written as DNA, the CDR3 is TGTGCCAGCAGGAAAAGCGGGACGATGTCCTACGAGCAGTACTTC. The chain couples TRBV12-3 or TRBV12-4 to TRBJ2-7; 7 nucleotides line up with TRBD2. V shed 6 bases and J 1 base; nucleotides not matched to a gene: 9. The CDR3 runs to 15 residues.

The chain joins TRBV28 to TRBJ2-7, with D possibly being TRBD2 (5 bases). The CDR3 totals 16 residues. Deletions cut 7 bases from V and 3 bases from J, with 22 bases between. Germline assignment: CDR1 MDHEN and CDR2 SYDVKM. CDR3 loop: CASNRHKVGDSYEQYF. CDR3 nucleotides: TGTGCCAGCAATCGGCACAAGGTGGGAGATAGCTACGAGCAGTACTTC.

This clonotype was observed many times. The genes are TRBV4-1 and TRBJ1-1; D is unresolved. CDR1 MGHRA and CDR2 YSYEKL come from the germline V gene. V was cut by 0 bases and J by 1 base, with 3 bases left in between. This CDR3 has 13 residues. The CDR3 DNA follows: TGCGCCAGCAGCCAAGACGGGAACACTGAAGCTTTCTTT. Protein: CASSQDGNTEAFF.

The chain couples TRBV5-6 to TRBJ2-1, with TRBD2 matching over 8 bases. The germline V gene has CDR1 SGHDT and CDR2 YYEEEE. The J segment lost 2 bases and the V segment lost 1 base, leaving 8 bases of the junction unmatched. This CDR3 is built from 17 residues. CDR3: CASSLFASGSTYNEQFF. The CDR3 nucleotides are TGTGCCAGCAGCTTGTTCGCGAGCGGGAGTACCTACAATGAGCAGTTCTTC.

To note about this clonotype: One end of the junction varies from germline; a read error may be responsible. This sequence joins TRBV29-1 and TRBJ2-1; TRBD1 is a possible D gene (6 bases). Germline V gene lookup returns CDR1 SQVTM and CDR2 ANQGSEA. CDR3 length: 15 amino acids. CDR3 residues: CSAFGPPHRDNDQFF. CDR3 nucleotides: TGCAGCGCTTTCGGGCCCCCTCATCGGGACAATGATCAGTTCTTC.

In its sample, this clonotype was seen many times. This chain connects TRBV6-2 or TRBV6-3 to TRBJ1-2; possibly TRBD1 for D (5 bases). In germline, CDR1 is MNHEY, CDR2 SVGEGT. Between the trimmed V and J ends, which lost 3 bases and 2 bases, there was a span of 16 bases. This CDR3 is 16 amino acids long. The CDR3 protein is CASSYSLGHLNYGYTF. DNA for the CDR3: TGTGCCAGCAGTTATTCGTTAGGACATCTCAACTATGGCTACACCTTC.

This clonotype was seen at least ten times. The chain couples TRBV11-2 to TRBJ2-1; 12 nucleotides agree with TRBD2. The CDR3 sequence is 16 residues long. The junction had 7 bases not matched to a gene; V was cut back by 1 base and J by 9 bases. Germline assignment: CDR1 SGHAT and CDR2 FQNNGV. CDR3 sequence reads: CASSLVAASGRGEQFF. The CDR3 nucleotides are TGTGCCAGCAGCTTAGTGGCCGCTAGCGGGAGGGGTGAGCAGTTCTTC.

At least ten counts were recorded for this clonotype. The chain has TRBV28 and TRBJ2-7, with TRBD2 as a possible D gene (5 bases). V was clipped by 5 bases and J by 3 bases, with 14 bases between them. This CDR3 is 14 amino acids long. Per the germline V gene, CDR1 is MDHEN and CDR2 is SYDVKM. The CDR3 region is CASSRPFGGYEQYF. The CDR3 bases are TGTGCCAGCAGTAGACCTTTCGGAGGCTACGAGCAGTACTTC.

The rearrangement links TRBV7-8 to TRBJ2-3; D is unresolved. V was trimmed by 5 bases and J by 2 bases, leaving 11 bases between them. Looked up from germline, CDR1 is SGHVS and CDR2 is FQNEAQ. The length of the CDR3 is 14 residues. CDR3 protein: CASSRLENTDTQYF. CDR3 nucleotides: TGTGCCAGCAGCCGCCTGGAAAACACAGATACGCAGTATTTT.

This clonotype was observed at least ten times. The rearrangement uses TRBV4-3 and TRBJ2-3; no clear D. The V end was cut by 2 bases, the J end by 0 bases, with 9 bases between. CDR1 and CDR2 (germline): LGHNA, YSLEER. The CDR3 totals 15 residues. The chain's CDR3 is CASSQRLTSTDTQYF. Here the CDR3 DNA reads TGCGCCAGCAGCCAACGGCTTACTAGCACAGATACGCAGTATTTT.

This clonotype occurred a few times. The J gene is TRBJ2-2, the V gene TRBV6-5, with TRBD2 matching 11 bases. Germline V gene lookup returns CDR1 MNHEY and CDR2 SVGAGI. The V gene end was trimmed by 6 bases and the J gene end by 4 bases; junction bases not matched to a gene: 4. The CDR3 extends over 15 amino acids. The CDR3 nucleotides are TGTGCCAGCAGAACTAGCGGGAGCATCACCGGGGAGCTGTTTTTT. This gives the protein CASRTSGSITGELFF.

As regards this clonotype: One junction end disagrees with the germline gene, perhaps due to a read error. The rearrangement joins TRBV10-2 to TRBJ2-1; D not certain. The CDR3 spans 13 residues. Germline V CDR1 and CDR2: WSHSY, SAAADI. In DNA form, the CDR3 reads TGCGCCAGTAGTGAGTCGACTTCAATAGTGGGGTTCTTC. Its translation is CASSESTSIVGFF.

With regard to this clonotype: A much larger clonotype is one base distant, so this may be a read error. The genes are TRBV6-5 and TRBJ2-1; D gene unclear. Trimming cost V 7 bases and J 4 bases, with 17 bases left between them. The CDR3 is made up of 15 amino acids. Germline lookup yields CDR1 MNHEY and CDR2 SVGAGI. The CDR3 coding sequence is TGTGCCAGCAAGGTTGCGGTAGGAGCTTACAATGAGCAGTTCTTC. Its translation: CASKVAVGAYNEQFF.